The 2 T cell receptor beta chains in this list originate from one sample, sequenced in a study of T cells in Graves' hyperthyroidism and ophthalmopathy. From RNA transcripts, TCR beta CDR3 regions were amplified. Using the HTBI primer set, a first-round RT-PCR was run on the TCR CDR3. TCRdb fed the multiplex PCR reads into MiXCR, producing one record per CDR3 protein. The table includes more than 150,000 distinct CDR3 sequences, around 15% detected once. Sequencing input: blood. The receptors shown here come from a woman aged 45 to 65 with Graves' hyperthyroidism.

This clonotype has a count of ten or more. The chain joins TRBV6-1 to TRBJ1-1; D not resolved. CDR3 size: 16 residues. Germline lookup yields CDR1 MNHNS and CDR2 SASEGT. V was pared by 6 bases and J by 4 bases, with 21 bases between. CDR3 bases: TGTGCCAGCAGAGACCTGACGTGGGGTGGCGGCACTGAAGCTTTCTTT. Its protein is CASRDLTWGGGTEAFF.

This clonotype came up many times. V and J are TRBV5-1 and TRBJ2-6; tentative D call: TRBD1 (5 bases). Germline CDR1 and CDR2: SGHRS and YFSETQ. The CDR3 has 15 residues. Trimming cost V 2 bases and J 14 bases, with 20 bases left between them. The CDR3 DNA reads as TGCGCCAGCAGCTTTTACCTTCACAGAAGGGGCCTCCTGACTTTC. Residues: CASSFYLHRRGLLTF.